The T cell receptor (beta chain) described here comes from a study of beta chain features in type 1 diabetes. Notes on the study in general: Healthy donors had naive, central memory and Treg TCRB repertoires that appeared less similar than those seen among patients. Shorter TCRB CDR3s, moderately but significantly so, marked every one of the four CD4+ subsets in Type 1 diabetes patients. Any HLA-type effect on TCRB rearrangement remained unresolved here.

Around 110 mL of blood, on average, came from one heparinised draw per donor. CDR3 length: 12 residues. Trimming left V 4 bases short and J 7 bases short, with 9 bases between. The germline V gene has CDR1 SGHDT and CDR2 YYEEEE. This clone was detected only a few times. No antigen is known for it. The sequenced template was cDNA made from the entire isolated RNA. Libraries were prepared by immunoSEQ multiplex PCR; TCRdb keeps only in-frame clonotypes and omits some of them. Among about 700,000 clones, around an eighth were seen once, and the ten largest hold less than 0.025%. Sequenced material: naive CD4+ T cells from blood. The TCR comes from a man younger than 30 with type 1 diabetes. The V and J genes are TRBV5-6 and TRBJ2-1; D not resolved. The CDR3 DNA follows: TGTGCCAGCAGCCTCAGAAAGAATGAGCAGTTCTTC. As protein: CASSLRKNEQFF.